Sequencing of this T cell receptor beta chain was carried out in a study of blood T cells in healthy people across ages. The second PCR ran roughly 7 to 12 cycles with a sample-barcoded 5' primer and J-beta primers. TCRdb processed the 5' RACE reads anew with MiXCR; each CDR3 protein has one entry. The table includes approximately 1.5 million distinct CDR3 sequences, roughly two fifths detected once. The V gene's germline CDR1 is SGHRS and CDR2 YFSETQ. V lost 3 bases and J lost 3; bases outside the gene matches: 10. CDR3 length equals 16 residues. A few counts support this clonotype. The chain has TRBV5-1 and TRBJ2-3; 7 nucleotides match TRBD1. Sample: blood. This receptor was obtained from a woman in her late teens or twenties in good health. CDR3 nucleotides: TGCGCCAGCAGCTGGGAGAGGACAGGCCTAACAGATACGCAGTATTTT. Its protein is CASSWERTGLTDTQYF.